The 7 T cell receptor beta chains below all came from one sample that was sequenced in a study of blood T cell repertoires in COVID-19. The table came from immunoSEQ multiplex PCR; TCRdb's copy has only in-frame clones and leaves some out. The sample has 150,000 or so clones, roughly nine tenths seen once. Sequenced input: peripheral blood. The origin of the receptors is a woman aged 70-85 years with acute or convalescent COVID-19.

A remark on this clone: This CDR3 is also generated by other DNA sequences in the sample. V gene TRBV7-2 combines with J gene TRBJ2-7; no clear D. Deletions cut 5 bases from V and 0 bases from J, with 8 bases between. The CDR3 is 13 residues long. CDR1 and CDR2 (germline): SGHTA, FQGNSA. CDR3 protein: CASSPRSSYEQYF. CDR3 DNA: TGTGCCAGCAGCCCCCGGAGCTCCTACGAGCAGTACTTC.

V gene TRBV7-9 combines with J gene TRBJ1-5, with D possibly matching TRBD1 (6 bases). Trimming removed 5 bases at V and 3 bases at J, with 14 bases between. The CDR3 length is 15 residues. Per germline, CDR1 SEHNR and CDR2 FQNEAQ (reference sequence). In nucleotides, the CDR3 is TGTGCCAGCAGCCGAGCAGGGGTTCACAATCAGCCCCAGCATTTT. Protein product: CASSRAGVHNQPQHF. Filled out from reference TRBV7-9 and TRBJ1-5, the complete variable domain reads DTGVSQNPRHKITKRGQNVTFRCDPISEHNRLYWYRQTLGQGPEFLTYFQNEAQLEKSRLLSDRFSAERPKGSFSTLEIQRTEQGDSAMYLCASSRAGVHNQPQHFGDGTRLSIL.

The V call is TRBV7-9, the J call TRBJ2-7; D may be TRBD2 (5 bases). This CDR3 is 14 amino acids long. CDR1 SEHNR and CDR2 FQNEAQ come from the germline V gene (reference sequence). V lost 2 bases and J 3 bases, leaving 11 bases between the germline ends. CDR3 nucleotides: TGTGCCAGCAGCTTACCGGGATCCTACTACGAGCAGTACTTC. This translates into CASSLPGSYYEQYF.

The V gene is TRBV12-3 or TRBV12-4, the J gene TRBJ1-2; 8 bases line up with TRBD1. V was clipped by 4 bases and J by 8 bases; unmatched bases: 6. The CDR3 totals 13 residues. The CDR3 DNA sequence: TGTGCCAGCAGTTCCCAGACAGGGGCAGGCTACACCTTC. This gives the protein CASSSQTGAGYTF.

The CDR3 loop is CASSVGPAGLKNIQYF. The CDR3 region has the DNA TGTGCCAGCAGCGTAGGTCCAGCGGGGCTCAAAAACATTCAGTACTTC. The chain recombines TRBV9 with TRBJ2-4; 7 positions agree with TRBD2. The CDR3 covers 16 residues. Unmatched junction bases numbered 6, after V lost 0 bases and J lost 3 bases. CDR1 and CDR2 from the germline V gene are SGDLS and YYNGEE.

Written as DNA, the CDR3 is TGTGCCAGCGGCCGGACGACAGGGGTGAGCGAGCAGTACTTC. Its translation: CASGRTTGVSEQYF. The rearrangement uses TRBV6-2 or TRBV6-3 and TRBJ2-5, with 8 bases fitting TRBD1. The DNA end favors TRBJ2-7, so the J call may be wrong. The germline V gene has CDR1 MNHEY and CDR2 SVGEGT. The CDR3 spans 14 residues.

The V call is TRBV18, the J call TRBJ2-7; TRBD1 agrees at 12 bases. Trimming took 3 bases from V and 0 from J; bases not matched to a gene: 6. This CDR3 is 17 amino acids long. Looked up from germline, CDR1 is KGHSH and CDR2 is LQKENI. As DNA, the CDR3 is TGTGCCAGCTCACCCGGGACAGGGGGCCTCGTCTCCTACGAGCAGTACTTC. It encodes CASSPGTGGLVSYEQYF.